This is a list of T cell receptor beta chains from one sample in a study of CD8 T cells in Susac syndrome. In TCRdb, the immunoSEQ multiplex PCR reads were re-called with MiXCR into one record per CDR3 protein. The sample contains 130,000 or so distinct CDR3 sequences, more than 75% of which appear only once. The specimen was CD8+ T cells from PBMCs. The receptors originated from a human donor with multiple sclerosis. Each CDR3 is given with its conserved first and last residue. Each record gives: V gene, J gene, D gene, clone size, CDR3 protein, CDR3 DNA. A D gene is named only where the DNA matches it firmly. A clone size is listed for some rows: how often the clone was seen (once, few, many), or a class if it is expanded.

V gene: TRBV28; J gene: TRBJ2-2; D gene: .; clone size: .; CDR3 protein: CASRTPGHFGELFF; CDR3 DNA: TGTGCCAGCAGGACACCCGGACATTTCGGGGAGCTGTTTTTT
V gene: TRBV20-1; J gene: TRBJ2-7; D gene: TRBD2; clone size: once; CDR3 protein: CSARASGIYEQYF; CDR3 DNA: TGCAGTGCTAGGGCTAGCGGGATCTACGAGCAGTACTTC
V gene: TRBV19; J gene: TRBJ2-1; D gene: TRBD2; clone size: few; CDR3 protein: CASSSTSGGVQTFF; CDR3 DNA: TGTGCCAGTAGTAGTACTAGCGGAGGGGTTCAGACGTTCTTC
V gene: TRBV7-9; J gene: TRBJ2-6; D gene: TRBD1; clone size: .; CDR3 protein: CASSSRTGRGANVLTF; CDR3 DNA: TGTGCCAGCAGCTCCCGGACAGGAAGAGGGGCCAACGTCCTGACTTTC
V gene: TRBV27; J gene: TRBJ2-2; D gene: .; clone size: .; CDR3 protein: CASSSSTSDGELFF; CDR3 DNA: TGTGCCAGCAGTTCTTCCACATCAGACGGGGAGCTGTTTTTT
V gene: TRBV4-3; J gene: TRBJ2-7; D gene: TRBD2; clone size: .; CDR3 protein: CASSQELDGLAGYEQYF; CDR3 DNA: TGCGCCAGCAGCCAAGAATTAGACGGACTAGCGGGGTACGAGCAGTACTTC
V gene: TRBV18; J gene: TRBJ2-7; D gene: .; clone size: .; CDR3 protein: CASSPERYEQYF; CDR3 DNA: TGTGCCAGCTCACCGGAGAGATACGAGCAGTACTTC
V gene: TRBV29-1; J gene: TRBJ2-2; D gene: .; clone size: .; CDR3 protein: CSVGGAGVNTGELFF; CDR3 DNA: TGCAGCGTGGGGGGAGCAGGAGTGAACACCGGGGAGCTGTTTTTT
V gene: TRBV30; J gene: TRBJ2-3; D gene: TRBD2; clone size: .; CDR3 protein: CAWSLAGSTDTQYF; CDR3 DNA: TGTGCCTGGTCCTTAGCGGGAAGCACAGATACGCAGTATTTT
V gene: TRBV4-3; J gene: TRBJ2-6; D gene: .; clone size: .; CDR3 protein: CASSQGGVALSGANVLTF; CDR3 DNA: TGCGCCAGCAGCCAAGGAGGGGTGGCTCTCTCTGGGGCCAACGTCCTGACTTTC
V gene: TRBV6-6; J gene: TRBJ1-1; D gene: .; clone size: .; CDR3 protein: CASGPSNTEAFF; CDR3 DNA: TGTGCCAGCGGGCCTTCGAACACTGAAGCTTTCTTT
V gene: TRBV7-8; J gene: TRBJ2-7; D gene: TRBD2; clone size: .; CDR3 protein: CASSYGGGSYEQYF; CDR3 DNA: TGTGCCAGCAGCTACGGGGGGGGCTCCTACGAGCAGTACTTC
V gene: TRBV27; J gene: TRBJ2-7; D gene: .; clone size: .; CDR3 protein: CASSLYPNYEQYF; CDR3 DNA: TGTGCCAGCAGTTTATATCCAAACTACGAGCAGTACTTC
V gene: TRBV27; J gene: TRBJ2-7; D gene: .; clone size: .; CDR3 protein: CASSAGALEQYF; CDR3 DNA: TGTGCCAGCAGTGCCGGGGCCCTGGAGCAGTACTTC
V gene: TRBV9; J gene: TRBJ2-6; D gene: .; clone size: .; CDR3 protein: CASGFSSGANVLTF; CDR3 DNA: TGTGCCAGCGGTTTCTCCTCTGGGGCCAACGTCCTGACTTTC
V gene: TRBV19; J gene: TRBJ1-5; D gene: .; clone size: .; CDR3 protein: CASSGRVGQPQHF; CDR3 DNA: TGTGCCAGTAGTGGCAGGGTAGGGCAGCCCCAGCATTTT
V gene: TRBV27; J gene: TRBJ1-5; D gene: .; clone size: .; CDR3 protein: CASSPSGYSNQPQHF; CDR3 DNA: TGTGCCAGCAGCCCATCGGGGTATAGCAATCAGCCCCAGCATTTT
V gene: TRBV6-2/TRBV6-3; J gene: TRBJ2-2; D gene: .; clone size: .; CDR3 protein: CASSYSLGTGELFF; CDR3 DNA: TGTGCCAGCAGTTACTCACTAGGCACCGGGGAGCTGTTTTTT
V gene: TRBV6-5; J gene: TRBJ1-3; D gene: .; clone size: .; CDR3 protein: CASSLEGDGNTIYF; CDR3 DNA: TGTGCCAGCAGCTTAGAAGGGGATGGAAACACCATATATTTT
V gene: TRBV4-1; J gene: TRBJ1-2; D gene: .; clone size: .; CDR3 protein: CASSPWTANYGYTF; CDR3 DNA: TGCGCCAGCAGCCCCTGGACGGCTAACTATGGCTACACCTTC
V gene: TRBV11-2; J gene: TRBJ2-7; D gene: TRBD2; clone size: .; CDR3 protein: CASSPVVAGEFYEQYF; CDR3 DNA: TGTGCCAGCAGCCCCGTGGTAGCGGGGGAATTCTACGAGCAGTACTTC
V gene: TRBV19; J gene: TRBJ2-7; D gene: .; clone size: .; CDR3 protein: CASSIPHGDSYEQYF; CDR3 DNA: TGTGCCAGTAGTATCCCTCACGGGGACTCCTACGAGCAGTACTTC
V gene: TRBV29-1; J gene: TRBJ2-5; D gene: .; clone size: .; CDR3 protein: CSLTGPLKPETQYF; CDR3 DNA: TGCAGCTTAACCGGGCCTCTCAAGCCGGAGACCCAGTACTTC
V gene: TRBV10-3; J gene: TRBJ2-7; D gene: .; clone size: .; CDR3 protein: CAISDIRGEQYF; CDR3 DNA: TGTGCCATCAGTGACATAAGGGGGGAGCAGTACTTC
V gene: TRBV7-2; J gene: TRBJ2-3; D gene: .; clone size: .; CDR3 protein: CASSSRSEDTQYF; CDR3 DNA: TGTGCCAGCAGCTCCCGTAGCGAAGATACGCAGTATTTT
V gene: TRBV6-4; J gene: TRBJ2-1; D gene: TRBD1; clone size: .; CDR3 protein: CASSPTGSSGANEQFF; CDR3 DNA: TGTGCCAGCAGCCCGACAGGGAGTAGTGGGGCCAATGAGCAGTTCTTC
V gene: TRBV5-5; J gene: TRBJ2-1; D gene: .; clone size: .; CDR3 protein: CASSLTVGNEQFF; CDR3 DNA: TGTGCCAGCAGCTTGACGGTGGGAAATGAGCAGTTCTTC
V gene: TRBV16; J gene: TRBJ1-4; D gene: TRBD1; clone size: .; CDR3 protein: CASSTAQGTEKLFF; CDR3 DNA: TGTGCCAGCAGCACCGCACAGGGGACCGAAAAACTGTTTTTT
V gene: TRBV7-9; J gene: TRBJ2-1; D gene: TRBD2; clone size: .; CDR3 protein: CASEPTTSYEQFF; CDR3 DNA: TGTGCCAGCGAGCCGACGACTAGCTATGAGCAGTTCTTC
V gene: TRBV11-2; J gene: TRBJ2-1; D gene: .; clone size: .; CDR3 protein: CASSSSTGLRSNEQFF; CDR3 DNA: TGTGCCAGCAGCTCCTCGACAGGTCTTCGCAGCAATGAGCAGTTCTTC
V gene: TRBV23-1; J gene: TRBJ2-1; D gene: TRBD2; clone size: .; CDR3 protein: CASSQSEREAFYNEQFF; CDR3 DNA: TGCGCCAGCAGTCAATCGGAGCGGGAGGCTTTTTACAATGAGCAGTTCTTC
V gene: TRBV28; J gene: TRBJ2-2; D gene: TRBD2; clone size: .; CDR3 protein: CASSQLAGAGELFF; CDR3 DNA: TGTGCCAGCAGCCAACTAGCGGGAGCTGGGGAGCTGTTTTTT
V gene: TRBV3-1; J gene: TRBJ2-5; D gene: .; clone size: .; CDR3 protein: CASSQGRGVAGVWETQYF; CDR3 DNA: TGTGCCAGCAGCCAAGGTCGTGGGGTGGCTGGCGTTTGGGAGACCCAGTACTTC
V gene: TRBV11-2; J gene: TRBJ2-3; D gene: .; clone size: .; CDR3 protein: CASSSSGGGSDTQYF; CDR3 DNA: TGTGCCAGCAGCTCCTCGGGTGGGGGATCAGATACGCAGTATTTT
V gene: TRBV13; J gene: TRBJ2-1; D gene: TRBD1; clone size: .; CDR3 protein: CASSSPGQGTYNEQFF; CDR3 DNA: TGTGCCAGCAGCTCCCCGGGACAGGGGACCTACAATGAGCAGTTCTTC